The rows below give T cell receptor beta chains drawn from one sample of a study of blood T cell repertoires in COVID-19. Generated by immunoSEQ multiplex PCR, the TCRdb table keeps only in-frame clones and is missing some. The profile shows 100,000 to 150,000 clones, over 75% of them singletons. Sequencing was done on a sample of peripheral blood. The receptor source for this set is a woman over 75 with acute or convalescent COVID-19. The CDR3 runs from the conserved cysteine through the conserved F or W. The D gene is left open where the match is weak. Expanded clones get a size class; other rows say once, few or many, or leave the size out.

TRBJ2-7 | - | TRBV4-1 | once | CASSQDAQGPRYEQYF | TGCGCCAGCAGCCAAGATGCCCAGGGGCCTCGTTACGAGCAGTACTTC
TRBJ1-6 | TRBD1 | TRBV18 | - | CASSPTGDYSPLHF | TGTGCCAGCTCACCCACAGGGGATTATTCACCCCTCCACTTT
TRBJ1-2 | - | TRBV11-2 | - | CASSHGMKYGYTF | TGTGCCAGCAGCCACGGGATGAAGTATGGCTACACCTTC
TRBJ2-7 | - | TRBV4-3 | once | CASSQSFPTYEQYF | TGCGCCAGCAGCCAGAGTTTCCCAACCTACGAGCAGTACTTC
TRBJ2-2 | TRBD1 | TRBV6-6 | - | CASIPGQGGTGELFF | TGTGCCAGCATCCCCGGACAGGGGGGAACCGGGGAGCTGTTTTTT
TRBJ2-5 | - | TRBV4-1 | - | CASSQDLVAWETQYF | TGCGCCAGCAGCCAAGATTTGGTAGCGTGGGAGACCCAGTACTTC
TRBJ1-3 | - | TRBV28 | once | CASSPLVAFSGNTIYF | TGTGCCAGCAGTCCCCTTGTAGCATTCTCTGGAAACACCATATATTTT
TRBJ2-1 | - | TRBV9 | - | CASSVAEGSVQFF | TGTGCCAGCAGCGTAGCGGAGGGGTCGGTTCAGTTCTTC
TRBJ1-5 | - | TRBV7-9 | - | CASSLVYGGGQPQHF | TGTGCCAGCAGCTTAGTTTATGGGGGCGGGCAGCCCCAGCATTTT
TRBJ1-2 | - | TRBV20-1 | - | CSTTQDGGYTF | TGCAGTACTACGCAGGATGGTGGCTACACCTTC
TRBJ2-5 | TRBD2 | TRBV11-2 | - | CASSLLAGGPETQYF | TGTGCCAGCAGCTTACTAGCGGGGGGGCCGGAGACCCAGTACTTC
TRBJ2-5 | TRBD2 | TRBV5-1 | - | CASSPGGDGETQYF | TGCGCCAGCAGCCCGGGGGGGGACGGAGAGACCCAGTACTTC
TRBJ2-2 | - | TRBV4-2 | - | CASSSGTIGGELFF | TGTGCCAGCAGCTCCGGGACAATTGGGGGGGAGCTGTTTTTT
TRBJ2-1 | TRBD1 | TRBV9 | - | CASSPGQGSYEQFF | TGTGCCAGCAGCCCAGGACAGGGATCCTATGAGCAGTTCTTC
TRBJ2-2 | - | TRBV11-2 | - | CASSRPEDTGELFF | TGTGCCAGCAGCCGCCCCGAGGACACCGGGGAGCTGTTTTTT
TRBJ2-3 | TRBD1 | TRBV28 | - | CASSTRQGSTDTQYF | TGTGCCAGCAGTACCCGACAGGGGAGCACAGATACGCAGTATTTT
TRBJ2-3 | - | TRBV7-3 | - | CASTTGGTTDTQYF | TGTGCCAGCACCACCGGGGGAACCACAGATACGCAGTATTTT
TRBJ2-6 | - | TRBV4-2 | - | CASSQGRSGANVLTF | TGTGCCAGCAGCCAAGGGAGGTCTGGGGCCAACGTCCTGACTTTC
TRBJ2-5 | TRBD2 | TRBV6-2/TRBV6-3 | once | CASSYSASGGLQETQYF | TGTGCCAGCAGTTACTCCGCTAGCGGGGGGCTCCAAGAGACCCAGTACTTC
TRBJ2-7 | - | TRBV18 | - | CASSTNDRKYEQYF | TGTGCCAGCTCAACCAATGACAGGAAATACGAGCAGTACTTC
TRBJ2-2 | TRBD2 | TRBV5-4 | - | CASSPGPTSGGVGELFF | TGTGCCAGCAGCCCGGGCCCGACTAGCGGGGGGGTCGGGGAGCTGTTTTTT
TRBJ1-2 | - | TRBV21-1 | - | CASSKQPLAYGYTF | TGTGCCAGCAGCAAACAACCATTGGCCTATGGCTACACCTTC
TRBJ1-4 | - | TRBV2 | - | CASTFGGWDEKLFF | TGTGCCAGCACGTTTGGGGGCTGGGATGAAAAACTGTTTTTT
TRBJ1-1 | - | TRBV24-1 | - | CATSDGLDTEAFF | TGTGCCACCAGTGATGGACTTGACACTGAAGCTTTCTTT
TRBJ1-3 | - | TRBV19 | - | CASRVEASGNTIYF | TGTGCCAGTAGGGTTGAAGCTTCTGGAAACACCATATATTTT
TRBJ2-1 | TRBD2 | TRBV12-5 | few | CASGSSGGSGEQFF | TGTGCTAGTGGTTCGAGCGGGGGGTCCGGTGAGCAGTTCTTC
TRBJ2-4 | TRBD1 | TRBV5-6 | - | CASSPMTGGSKNIQYF | TGTGCCAGCAGCCCGATGACAGGGGGGTCCAAAAACATTCAGTACTTC
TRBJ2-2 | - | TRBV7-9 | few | CATSMRLGRTGELFF | TGTGCTACCAGCATGAGGCTAGGGAGAACCGGGGAGCTGTTTTTT
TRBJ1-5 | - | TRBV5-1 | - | CASHQGPNQPQHF | TGCGCCAGCCACCAGGGTCCCAATCAGCCCCAGCATTTT
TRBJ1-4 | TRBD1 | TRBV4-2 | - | CASSQVWGQTEKLFF | TGTGCCAGCAGCCAGGTATGGGGACAGACAGAAAAACTGTTTTTT
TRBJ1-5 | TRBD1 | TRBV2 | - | CASRGTGVGDQPQHF | TGTGCCAGCAGGGGTACAGGGGTTGGGGATCAGCCCCAGCATTTT
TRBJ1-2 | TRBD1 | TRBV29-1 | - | CSVETGGNYGYTF | TGCAGCGTTGAAACAGGGGGCAACTATGGCTACACCTTC
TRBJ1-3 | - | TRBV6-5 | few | CASSSTAGIIGNTIYF | TGTGCCAGCAGTTCAACCGCCGGGATCATCGGAAACACCATATATTTT
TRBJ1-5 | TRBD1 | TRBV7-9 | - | CASSTGTGHNQPQHF | TGTGCCAGCAGCACCGGGACAGGGCATAATCAGCCCCAGCATTTT
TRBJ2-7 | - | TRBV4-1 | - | CASSQTGVGEQYF | TGCGCCAGCAGCCAGACGGGGGTAGGCGAGCAGTACTTC
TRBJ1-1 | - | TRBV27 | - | CASSSRTDKAFF | TGTGCCAGCAGTTCCCGGACAGATAAAGCTTTCTTT
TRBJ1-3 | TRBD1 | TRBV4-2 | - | CASSQAAGGSGNTIYF | TGTGCCAGCAGCCAAGCTGCAGGGGGCTCTGGAAACACCATATATTTT
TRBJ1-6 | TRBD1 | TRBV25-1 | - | CASSWDSNSPLHF | TGTGCCAGCAGCTGGGACAGTAATTCACCCCTCCACTTT
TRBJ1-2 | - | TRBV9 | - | CASSSGYGYTF | TGTGCCAGCAGCAGCGGCTATGGCTACACCTTC
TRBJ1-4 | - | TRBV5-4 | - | CASSLYGGDEKLFF | TGTGCCAGCAGCTTGTATGGGGGGGATGAAAAACTGTTTTTT
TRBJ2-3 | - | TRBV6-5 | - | CASSYSRQDTDTQYF | TGTGCCAGCAGTTACTCGAGACAGGACACAGATACGCAGTATTTT
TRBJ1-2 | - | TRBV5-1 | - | CASSFGSGNYGYTF | TGCGCCAGCAGCTTTGGCAGCGGAAACTATGGCTACACCTTC
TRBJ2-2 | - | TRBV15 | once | CATSRVIGELFF | TGTGCCACCAGCAGAGTCATCGGGGAGCTGTTTTTT
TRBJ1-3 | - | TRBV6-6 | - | CASALTGLENTIYF | TGTGCCAGCGCCCTAACAGGGTTAGAAAACACCATATATTTT
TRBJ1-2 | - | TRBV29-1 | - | CSAEARPQASYTF | TGCAGCGCTGAGGCCCGCCCCCAGGCGAGCTACACCTTC
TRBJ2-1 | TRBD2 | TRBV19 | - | CASSISLAGGYNEQFF | TGTGCCAGTAGTATATCACTAGCGGGGGGGTACAATGAGCAGTTCTTC